Below, 9 T cell receptor beta chains from the same sample are listed, as sequenced in a study of radiotherapy plus CTLA-4 blockade in lung cancer. The table came from immunoSEQ multiplex PCR; TCRdb's copy has only in-frame clones and leaves some out. The data hold approximately 100,000 clones, with approximately 87% observed a single time. The sample here was peripheral blood, taken from a patient treated with radiotherapy plus ipilimumab. These receptors were taken from a human donor with non-small cell lung cancer that progressed on radiotherapy plus ipilimumab. Some clones in this sample may be carry-over from other donors' samples.

The V gene is TRBV6-1, the J gene TRBJ2-4; no reliable D call. V was shortened by 4 bases and J by 11 bases, with 15 bases between the two germline ends. The germline gives CDR1 MNHNS, CDR2 SASEGT. The CDR3 is made up of 13 amino acids. Here the CDR3 reads CASSAPERAVQYF. The DNA for the CDR3 is TGTGCCAGCAGTGCCCCGGAACGGGCGGTTCAGTACTTC.

The chain couples TRBV11-2 to TRBJ1-2, with D possibly TRBD1 on 6 matching bases. CDR3 size: 13 residues. CDR1 is SGHAT, CDR2 FQNNGV, per germline. V was shortened by 3 bases and J by 2 bases, with 7 bases between the two germline ends. The CDR3 spells CASSFDRNYGYTF. Here the CDR3 DNA reads TGTGCCAGCAGCTTTGACAGGAACTATGGCTACACCTTC.

The chain combines TRBV7-2 with TRBJ2-1, with 12 nucleotides matching TRBD2. Germline loops: CDR1 SGHTA, CDR2 FQGNSA. V gave up 5 bases and J gave up 4 bases; unmatched junction bases: 3. This CDR3 is built from 15 residues. The CDR3 region is CASSQTSGGYNEQFF. The DNA of the CDR3 is TGTGCCAGCAGCCAGACTAGCGGGGGTTACAATGAGCAGTTCTTC.

Here the CDR3 DNA reads TGCGCCAGCAGCCCCCGAGGGACAACTAATGAAAAACTGTTTTTT. Translation: CASSPRGTTNEKLFF. The chain has TRBV4-3 and TRBJ1-4, with unresolved D. There are 15 residues in the CDR3. V lost 4 bases and J lost 0, with 9 bases in between. Germline-derived CDR1 and CDR2 are LGHNA and YSLEER.

V is TRBV5-1 and J is TRBJ2-7, with unresolved D. In germline, CDR1 is SGHRS, CDR2 YFSETQ. V was trimmed by 0 bases and J by 2 bases, leaving 15 bases between them. CDR3 length: 16 residues. The CDR3: CASSLEGRPITYEQYF. DNA for the CDR3: TGCGCCAGCAGCTTGGAAGGCAGGCCGATAACCTACGAGCAGTACTTC.

This chain joins TRBV4-2 and TRBJ2-5; D call uncertain. The ends were cut back, 5 bases at V and 1 base at J, with 8 bases in the middle. The CDR3 is 13 amino acids. Germline V lookup: CDR1 LGHNA, CDR2 YNFKEQ. The CDR3 here is CASSRLLQETQYF. In DNA form, the CDR3 reads TGTGCCAGCAGCAGACTCCTCCAAGAGACCCAGTACTTC.

This chain links TRBV7-3 with TRBJ2-3, with D possibly being TRBD2 (5 bases). The CDR3 is 16 residues long. The germline V and J ends were trimmed by 2 bases and 1 base, with 13 bases remaining between them. Germline V gene sequence: CDR1 SGHTA, CDR2 FQGTGA. The CDR3, as DNA: TGTGCCAGCAGCTTAGTGGCTAGCTCTGGCACAGATACGCAGTATTTT. This sequence encodes CASSLVASSGTDTQYF.

This chain connects TRBV10-3 to TRBJ1-2; no clear D. Germline CDR1 ENHRY, CDR2 SYGVKD. The V end lost 3 bases, the J end lost 8 bases, and 13 bases lay between the germline ends. The CDR3 totals 13 residues. The CDR3 is CAISDQRAGGYTF. CDR3 nucleotides: TGTGCCATCAGTGATCAGCGGGCCGGGGGCTACACCTTC.

J is TRBJ1-1 and V is TRBV10-3, with D perhaps matching TRBD1 (6 bases). Germline V lookup: CDR1 ENHRY, CDR2 SYGVKD. The germline V and J ends were trimmed by 7 bases and 5 bases, with 26 bases remaining between them. This CDR3 has 17 amino acids. DNA of the CDR3: TGTGCCATCACCCCTGGCGGGGGCAGGGTTCGATGGACTGAAGCTTTCTTT. This translates into CAITPGGGRVRWTEAFF.